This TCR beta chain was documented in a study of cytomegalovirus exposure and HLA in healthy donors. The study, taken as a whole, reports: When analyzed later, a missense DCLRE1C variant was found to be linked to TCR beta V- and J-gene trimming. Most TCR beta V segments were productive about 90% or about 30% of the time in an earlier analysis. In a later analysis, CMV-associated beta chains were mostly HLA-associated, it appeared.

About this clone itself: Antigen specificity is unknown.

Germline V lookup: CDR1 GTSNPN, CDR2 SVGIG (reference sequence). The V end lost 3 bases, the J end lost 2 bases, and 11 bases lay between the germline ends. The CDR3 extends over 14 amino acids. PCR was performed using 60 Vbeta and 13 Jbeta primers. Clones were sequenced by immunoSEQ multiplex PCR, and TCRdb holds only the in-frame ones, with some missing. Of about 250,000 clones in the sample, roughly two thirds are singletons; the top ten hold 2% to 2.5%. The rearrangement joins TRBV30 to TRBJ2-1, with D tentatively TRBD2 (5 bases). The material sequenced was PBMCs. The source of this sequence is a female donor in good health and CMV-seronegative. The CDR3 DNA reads TGTGCCTGGAGGGAGCGGATCCCCTACAATGAGCAGTTCTTC. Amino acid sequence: CAWRERIPYNEQFF.